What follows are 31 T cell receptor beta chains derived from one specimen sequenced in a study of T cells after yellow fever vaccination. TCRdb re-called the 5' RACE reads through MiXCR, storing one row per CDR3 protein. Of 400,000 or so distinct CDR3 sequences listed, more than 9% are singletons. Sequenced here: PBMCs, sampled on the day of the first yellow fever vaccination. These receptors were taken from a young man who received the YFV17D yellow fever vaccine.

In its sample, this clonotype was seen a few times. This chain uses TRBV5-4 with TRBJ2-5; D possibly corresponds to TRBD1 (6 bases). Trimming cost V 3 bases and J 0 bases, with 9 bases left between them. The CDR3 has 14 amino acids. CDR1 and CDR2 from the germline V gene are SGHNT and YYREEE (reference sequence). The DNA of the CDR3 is TGTGCCAGCAGCTACCAGGGGTACCAAGAGACCCAGTACTTC. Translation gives CASSYQGYQETQYF.

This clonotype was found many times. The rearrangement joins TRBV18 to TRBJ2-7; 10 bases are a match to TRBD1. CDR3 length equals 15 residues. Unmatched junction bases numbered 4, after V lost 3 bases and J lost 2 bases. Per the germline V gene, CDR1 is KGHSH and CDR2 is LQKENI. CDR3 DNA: TGTGCCAGCTCACCGGGTGGGACAGGGGCCTACGAGCAGTACTTC. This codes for CASSPGGTGAYEQYF.

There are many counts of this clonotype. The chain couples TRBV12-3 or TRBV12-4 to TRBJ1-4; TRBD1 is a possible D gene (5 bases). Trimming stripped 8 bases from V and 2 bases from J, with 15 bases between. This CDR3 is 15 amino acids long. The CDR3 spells CASALRGMTNEKLFF. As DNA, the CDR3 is TGTGCCAGCGCCCTACGGGGGATGACTAATGAAAAACTGTTTTTT.

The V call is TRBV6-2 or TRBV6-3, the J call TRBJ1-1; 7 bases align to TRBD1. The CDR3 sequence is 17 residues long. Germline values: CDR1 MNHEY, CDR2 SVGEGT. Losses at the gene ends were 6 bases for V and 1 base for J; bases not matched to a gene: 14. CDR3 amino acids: CASSLRLHRGENTEAFF. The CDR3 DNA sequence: TGTGCCAGCAGCTTACGATTGCACAGGGGCGAGAACACTGAAGCTTTCTTT.

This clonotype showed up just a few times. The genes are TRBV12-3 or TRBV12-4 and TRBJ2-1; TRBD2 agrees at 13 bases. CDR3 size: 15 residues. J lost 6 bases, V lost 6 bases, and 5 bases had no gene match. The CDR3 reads CASRPGTSGVNEQFF. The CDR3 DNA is TGTGCCAGCAGACCCGGGACTAGCGGGGTCAATGAGCAGTTCTTC.

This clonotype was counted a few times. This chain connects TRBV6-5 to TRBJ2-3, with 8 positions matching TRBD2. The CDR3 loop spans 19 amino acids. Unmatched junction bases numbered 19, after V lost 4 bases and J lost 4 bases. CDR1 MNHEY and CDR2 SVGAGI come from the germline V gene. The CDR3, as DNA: TGTGCCAGCAGTTCCCAACTCCCCCCAAAGCGGGGGCGATCAGATACGCAGTATTTT. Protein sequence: CASSSQLPPKRGRSDTQYF.

CDR3 nucleotides: TGTGCCAGCAGCCCTGGACCGGTCCAGGAGCAGTACTTC. Translated: CASSPGPVQEQYF. The rearrangement uses TRBV7-2 and TRBJ2-7; no definite D call. The ends were cut back, 5 bases at V and 7 bases at J, with 15 bases in the middle. In germline, CDR1 is SGHTA, CDR2 FQGNSA. The CDR3 has 13 amino acids.

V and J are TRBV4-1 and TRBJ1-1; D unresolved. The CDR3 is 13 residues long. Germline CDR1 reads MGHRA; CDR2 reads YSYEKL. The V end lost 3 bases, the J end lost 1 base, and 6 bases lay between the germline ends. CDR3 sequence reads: CASSHRRNTEAFF. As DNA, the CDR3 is TGCGCCAGCAGCCACCGCAGGAACACTGAAGCTTTCTTT.

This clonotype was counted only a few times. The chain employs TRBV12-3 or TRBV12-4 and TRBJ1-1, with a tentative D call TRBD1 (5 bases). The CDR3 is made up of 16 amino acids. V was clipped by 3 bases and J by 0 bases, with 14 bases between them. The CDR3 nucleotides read TGTGCCAGCAGTTTCAGGCAGGGTGGCTTGAACACTGAAGCTTTCTTT. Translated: CASSFRQGGLNTEAFF.

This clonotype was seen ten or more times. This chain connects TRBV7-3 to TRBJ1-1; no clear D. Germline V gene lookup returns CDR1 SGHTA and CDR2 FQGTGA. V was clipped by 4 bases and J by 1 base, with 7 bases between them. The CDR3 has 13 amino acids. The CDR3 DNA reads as TGTGCCAGCAGCTCGGAGACGAACACTGAAGCTTTCTTT. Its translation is CASSSETNTEAFF.

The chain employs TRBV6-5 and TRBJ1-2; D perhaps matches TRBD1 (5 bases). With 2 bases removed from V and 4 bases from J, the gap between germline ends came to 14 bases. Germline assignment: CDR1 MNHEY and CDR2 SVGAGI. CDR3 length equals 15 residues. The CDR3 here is CASSYPPGPVYGYTF. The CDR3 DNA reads TGTGCCAGCAGTTACCCCCCAGGGCCCGTCTATGGCTACACCTTC.

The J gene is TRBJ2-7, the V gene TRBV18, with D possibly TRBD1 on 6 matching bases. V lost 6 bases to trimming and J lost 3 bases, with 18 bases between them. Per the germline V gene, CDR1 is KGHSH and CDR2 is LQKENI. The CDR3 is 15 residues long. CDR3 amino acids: CASSMELGQNYEQYF. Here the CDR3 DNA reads TGTGCCAGCTCGATGGAACTGGGACAAAACTACGAGCAGTACTTC.

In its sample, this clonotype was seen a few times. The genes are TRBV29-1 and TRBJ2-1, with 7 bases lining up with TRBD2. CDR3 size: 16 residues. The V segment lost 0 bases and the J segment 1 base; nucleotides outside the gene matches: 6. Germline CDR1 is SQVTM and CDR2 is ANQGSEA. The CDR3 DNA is TGCAGCGTTGAAGAAGGCGGGGGTCAATCCTACAATGAGCAGTTCTTC. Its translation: CSVEEGGGQSYNEQFF.

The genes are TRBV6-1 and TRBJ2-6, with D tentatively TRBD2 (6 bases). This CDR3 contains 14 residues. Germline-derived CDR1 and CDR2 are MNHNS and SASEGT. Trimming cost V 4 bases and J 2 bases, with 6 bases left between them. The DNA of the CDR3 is TGTGCCAGCAGTGGACTAGCTGGGGCCAACGTCCTGACTTTC. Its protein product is CASSGLAGANVLTF.

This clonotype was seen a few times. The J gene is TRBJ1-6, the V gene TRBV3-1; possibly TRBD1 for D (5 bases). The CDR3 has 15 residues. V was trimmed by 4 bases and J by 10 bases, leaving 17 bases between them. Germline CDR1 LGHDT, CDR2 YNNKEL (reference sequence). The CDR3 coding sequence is TGTGCCAGCAGCCGCCAAACCCATCGGGGGTCACCCCTCCACTTT. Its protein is CASSRQTHRGSPLHF.

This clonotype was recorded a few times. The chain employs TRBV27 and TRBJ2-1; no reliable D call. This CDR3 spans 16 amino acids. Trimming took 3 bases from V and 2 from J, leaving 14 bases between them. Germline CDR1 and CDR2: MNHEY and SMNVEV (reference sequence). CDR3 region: CASSFHDLPPYNEQFF. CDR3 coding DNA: TGTGCCAGCAGTTTTCACGACCTACCCCCCTACAATGAGCAGTTCTTC.

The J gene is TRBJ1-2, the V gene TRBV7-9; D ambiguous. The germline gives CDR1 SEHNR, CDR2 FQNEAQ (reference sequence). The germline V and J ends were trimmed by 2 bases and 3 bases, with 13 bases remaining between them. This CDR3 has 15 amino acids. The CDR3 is CASSLTVGGYYGYTF. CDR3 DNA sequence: TGTGCCAGCAGCTTAACTGTAGGAGGTTACTATGGCTACACCTTC. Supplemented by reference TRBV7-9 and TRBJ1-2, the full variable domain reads DTGVSQNPRHKITKRGQNVTFRCDPISEHNRLYWYRQTLGQGPEFLTYFQNEAQLEKSRLLSDRFSAERPKGSFSTLEIQRTEQGDSAMYLCASSLTVGGYYGYTFGSGTRLTVV.

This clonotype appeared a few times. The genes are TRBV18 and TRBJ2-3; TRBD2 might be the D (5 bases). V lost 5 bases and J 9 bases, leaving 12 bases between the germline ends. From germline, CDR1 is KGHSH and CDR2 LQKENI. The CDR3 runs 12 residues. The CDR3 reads CASSDPRATQYF. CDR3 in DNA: TGTGCCAGCTCAGACCCGAGGGCGACGCAGTATTTT.

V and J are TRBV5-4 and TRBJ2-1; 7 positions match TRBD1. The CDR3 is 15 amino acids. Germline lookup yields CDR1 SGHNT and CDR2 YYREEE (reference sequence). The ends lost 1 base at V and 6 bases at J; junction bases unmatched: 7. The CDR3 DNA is TGTGCCAGCAGCTTGCCAAGGACAGGCCCCAATGAGCAGTTCTTC. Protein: CASSLPRTGPNEQFF.

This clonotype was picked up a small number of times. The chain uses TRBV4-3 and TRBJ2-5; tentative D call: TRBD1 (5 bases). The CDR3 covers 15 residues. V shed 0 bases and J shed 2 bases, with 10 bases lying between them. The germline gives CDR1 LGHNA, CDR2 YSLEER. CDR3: CASSQENQGQETQYF. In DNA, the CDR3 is TGCGCCAGCAGCCAAGAGAACCAGGGACAAGAGACCCAGTACTTC.

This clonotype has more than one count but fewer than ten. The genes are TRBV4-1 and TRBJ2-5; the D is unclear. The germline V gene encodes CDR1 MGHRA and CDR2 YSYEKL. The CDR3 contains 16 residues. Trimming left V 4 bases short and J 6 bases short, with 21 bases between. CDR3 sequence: CASSPRSSDPSQTQYF. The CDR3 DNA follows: TGCGCCAGCAGCCCAAGAAGCAGCGACCCCTCGCAGACCCAGTACTTC.

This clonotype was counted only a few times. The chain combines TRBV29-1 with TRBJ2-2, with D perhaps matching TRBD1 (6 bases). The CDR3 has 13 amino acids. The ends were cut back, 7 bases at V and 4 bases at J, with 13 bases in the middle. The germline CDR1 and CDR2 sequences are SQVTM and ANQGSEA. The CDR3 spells CSGEQGGTGELFF. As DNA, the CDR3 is TGCAGCGGGGAGCAAGGGGGCACCGGGGAGCTGTTTTTT.

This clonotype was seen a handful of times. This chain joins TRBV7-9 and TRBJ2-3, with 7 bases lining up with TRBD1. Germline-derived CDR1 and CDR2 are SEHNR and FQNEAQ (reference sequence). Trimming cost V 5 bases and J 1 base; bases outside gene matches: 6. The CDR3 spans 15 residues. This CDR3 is CASSARQGGTDTQYF. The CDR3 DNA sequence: TGTGCCAGCAGCGCCCGACAGGGCGGCACAGATACGCAGTATTTT. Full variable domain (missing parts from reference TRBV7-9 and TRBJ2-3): DTGVSQNPRHKITKRGQNVTFRCDPISEHNRLYWYRQTLGQGPEFLTYFQNEAQLEKSRLLSDRFSAERPKGSFSTLEIQRTEQGDSAMYLCASSARQGGTDTQYFGPGTRLTVL.

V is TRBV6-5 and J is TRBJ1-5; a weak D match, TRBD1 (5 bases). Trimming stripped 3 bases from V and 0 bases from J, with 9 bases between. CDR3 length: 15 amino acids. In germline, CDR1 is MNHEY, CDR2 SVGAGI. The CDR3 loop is CASSYSQASNQPQHF. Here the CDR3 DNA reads TGTGCCAGCAGTTATTCACAGGCTAGCAATCAGCCCCAGCATTTT.

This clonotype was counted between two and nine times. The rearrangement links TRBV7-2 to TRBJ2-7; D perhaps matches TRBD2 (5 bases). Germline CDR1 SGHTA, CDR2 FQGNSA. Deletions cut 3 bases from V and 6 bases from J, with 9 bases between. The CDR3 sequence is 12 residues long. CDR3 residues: CASSFREREQYF. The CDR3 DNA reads TGTGCCAGCAGCTTTAGGGAGCGCGAGCAGTACTTC.

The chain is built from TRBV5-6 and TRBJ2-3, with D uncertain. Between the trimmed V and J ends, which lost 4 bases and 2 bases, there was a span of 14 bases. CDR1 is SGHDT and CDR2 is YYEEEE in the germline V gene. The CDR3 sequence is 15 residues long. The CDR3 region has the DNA TGTGCCAGCAGCCCTGACTTGAGGAACACAGATACGCAGTATTTT. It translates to CASSPDLRNTDTQYF.

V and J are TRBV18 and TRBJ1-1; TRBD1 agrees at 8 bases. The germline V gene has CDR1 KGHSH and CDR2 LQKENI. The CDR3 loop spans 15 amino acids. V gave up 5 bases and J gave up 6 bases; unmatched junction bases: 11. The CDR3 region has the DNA TGTGCCAGCTCATCTTACAATCAGGGGGCTCCTGAAGCTTTCTTT. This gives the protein CASSSYNQGAPEAFF.

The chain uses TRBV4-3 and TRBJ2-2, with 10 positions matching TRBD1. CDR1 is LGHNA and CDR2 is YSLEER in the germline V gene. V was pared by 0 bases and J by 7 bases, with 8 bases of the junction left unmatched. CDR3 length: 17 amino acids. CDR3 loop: CASSQELTGGWGGELFF. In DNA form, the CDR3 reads TGCGCCAGCAGCCAAGAGCTGACAGGGGGCTGGGGCGGGGAGCTGTTTTTT.

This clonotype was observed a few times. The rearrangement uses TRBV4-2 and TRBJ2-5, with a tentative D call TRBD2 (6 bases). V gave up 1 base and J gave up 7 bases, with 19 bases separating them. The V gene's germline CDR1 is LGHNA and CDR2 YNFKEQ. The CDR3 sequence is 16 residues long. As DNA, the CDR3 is TGTGCCAGCAGCCAAGTGAGGGAGGCCAGGGTGGTGACCCAGTACTTC. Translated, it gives CASSQVREARVVTQYF.

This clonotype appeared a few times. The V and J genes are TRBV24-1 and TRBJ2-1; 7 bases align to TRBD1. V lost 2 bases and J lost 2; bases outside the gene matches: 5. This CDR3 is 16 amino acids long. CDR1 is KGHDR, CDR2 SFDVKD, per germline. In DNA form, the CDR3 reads TGTGCCACCAGTGATTACGAGACAGGGCCCTACAATGAGCAGTTCTTC. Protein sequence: CATSDYETGPYNEQFF.

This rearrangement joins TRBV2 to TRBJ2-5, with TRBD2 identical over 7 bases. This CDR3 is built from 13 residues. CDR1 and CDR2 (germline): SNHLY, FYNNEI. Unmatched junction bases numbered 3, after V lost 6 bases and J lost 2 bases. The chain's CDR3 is CASRRGTQETQYF. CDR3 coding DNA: TGTGCCAGCAGGCGGGGGACTCAAGAGACCCAGTACTTC.